Below, 11 T cell receptor beta chains from the same sample are listed, as sequenced in a study of identifying expanded T cells in peripheral blood. Sequencing was performed with immunoSEQ multiplex PCR; in TCRdb, only in-frame clones are kept and a portion is missing. The table has more than 85,000 clones, 88% seen once. Sequenced material: blood. The origin of the receptors is a person between 18 and 69 years old in good health.

V usage is TRBV2 and J usage is TRBJ2-4; D may be TRBD2 (5 bases). This CDR3 is built from 15 residues. The V end was cut by 4 bases, the J end by 8 bases, with 18 bases between. The V gene's germline CDR1 is SNHLY and CDR2 FYNNEI. This CDR3 reads CASSVEGLGADIQYF. Written as DNA, the CDR3 is TGTGCCAGCAGTGTTGAAGGACTCGGAGCGGACATTCAGTACTTC. Variable domain in full (rest from reference TRBV2 and TRBJ2-4): EPEVTQTPSHQVTQMGQEVILRCVPISNHLYFYWYRQILGQKVEFLVSFYNNEISEKSEIFDDQFSVERPDGSNFTLKIRSTKLEDSAMYFCASSVEGLGADIQYFGAGTRLSVL.

DNA for the CDR3: TGTGCCAGCAGTTCTACCGGGACAGGGGGCCTTGGGGGCACAGATACGCAGTATTTT. This translates into CASSSTGTGGLGGTDTQYF. The chain carries TRBV27 and TRBJ2-3; 12 nucleotides agree with TRBD1. The V gene end was trimmed by 4 bases and the J gene end by 1 base; junction bases not matched to a gene: 12. The CDR3 has 19 amino acids. Looked up from germline, CDR1 is MNHEY and CDR2 is SMNVEV (reference sequence).

The CDR3 sequence is CASSASQNSYEQYF. The CDR3 DNA reads TGTGCCAGCAGTGCGAGCCAGAACTCTTACGAGCAGTACTTC. The chain links TRBV27 to TRBJ2-7; D is ambiguous. The length of the CDR3 is 14 residues. Trimming shortened V by 5 bases and J by 4 bases, and 15 bases separated the two germline ends. In germline, CDR1 is MNHEY, CDR2 SMNVEV (reference sequence).

The CDR3 nucleotides read TGTGCCAGCAGTTTATTAGGGATTAAAAACATTCAGTACTTC. Translated, it gives CASSLLGIKNIQYF. V is TRBV28 and J is TRBJ2-4, with D uncertain. CDR3 length: 14 amino acids. V was shortened by 1 base and J by 4 bases, with 8 bases between the two germline ends. Germline assignment: CDR1 MDHEN and CDR2 SYDVKM.

The chain has TRBV2 and TRBJ2-5; D is unclear. This CDR3 is built from 12 residues. The germline CDR1 and CDR2 sequences are SNHLY and FYNNEI. Trimming pared 8 bases from V and 2 bases from J, leaving 9 bases between. In DNA form, the CDR3 reads TGTGCCAGCGCTTGGATTCAAGAGACCCAGTACTTC. Its translation: CASAWIQETQYF.

The J gene is TRBJ1-2, the V gene TRBV9; 8 nucleotides agree with TRBD1. Germline V gives CDR1 SGDLS, CDR2 YYNGEE. Trimming took 4 bases from V and 4 from J; bases not matched to a gene: 6. The CDR3 runs 14 residues. The CDR3 protein is CASSFGQGTYGYTF. CDR3 in DNA: TGTGCCAGCAGCTTCGGACAGGGTACCTATGGCTACACCTTC.

This rearrangement joins TRBV28 to TRBJ1-4; D ambiguous. The V end lost 6 bases, the J end lost 1 base, and 12 bases lay between the germline ends. The CDR3 sequence is 15 residues long. Germline CDR1 MDHEN, CDR2 SYDVKM. In DNA, the CDR3 is TGTGCCAGCAGCCCCCCCGTGGGAACTAATGAAAAACTGTTTTTT. Its protein is CASSPPVGTNEKLFF.

The rearrangement links TRBV6-5 to TRBJ2-5; D gene ambiguous. V gave up 2 bases and J gave up 4 bases, with 8 bases separating them. CDR1 is MNHEY and CDR2 is SVGAGI in the germline V gene. The CDR3 runs 13 residues. This chain's CDR3 is CASSYRVLETQYF. CDR3 sequence (DNA): TGTGCCAGCAGTTACAGGGTTTTAGAGACCCAGTACTTC.

CDR3 sequence: CASSLFGSHTQYF. In DNA, the CDR3 is TGTGCCAGCAGTTTATTCGGTAGCCATACGCAGTATTTT. V is TRBV27 and J is TRBJ2-3; D gene ambiguous. V was pared by 1 base and J by 7 bases, with 9 bases between. The length of the CDR3 is 13 residues. Germline assignment: CDR1 MNHEY and CDR2 SMNVEV (reference sequence).

Only one count was recorded for this clone. The chain employs TRBV28 and TRBJ2-3; the D is unclear. Trimming took off 4 bases at V and 6 bases at J, with 8 bases between the two ends. The CDR3 runs 12 residues. Germline CDR1 MDHEN, CDR2 SYDVKM. Here the CDR3 reads CASSSITDTQYF. Written as DNA, the CDR3 is TGTGCCAGCAGTTCCATTACGGATACGCAGTATTTT.

V gene TRBV7-8 combines with J gene TRBJ2-1; D may correspond to TRBD1 or TRBD2 (5 bases each). CDR1 SGHVS and CDR2 FQNEAQ come from the germline V gene. CDR3 length: 13 amino acids. Trimming left V 5 bases short and J 6 bases short, with 11 bases between. The CDR3 DNA follows: TGTGCCAGCAGCCAAGGGACCGGCAATGAGCAGTTCTTC. Protein: CASSQGTGNEQFF.